This T cell receptor (beta chain) stems from a study of blood T cell repertoires in COVID-19. With 7 bases clipped from V and 2 bases from J, the junction kept 3 bases outside the gene matches. This CDR3 has 13 residues. CDR1 and CDR2 (germline): SNHLY, FYNNEI. Clones were sequenced by immunoSEQ multiplex PCR, and TCRdb holds only the in-frame ones, with some missing. The table includes 95,000 to 110,000 clones, about four fifths detected once. Material for sequencing was peripheral blood. This receptor was identified in a man in his 70s with acute or convalescent COVID-19. V usage is TRBV2 and J usage is TRBJ2-7; 9 bases agree with TRBD1. The CDR3 coding sequence is TGTGCCAGCACCAGGGACAGGGCCTACGAGCAGTACTTC. Translation: CASTRDRAYEQYF.